The 21 T cell receptor beta chains below were found in one sample sequenced in a study of blood T cell repertoires in COVID-19. Profiling relied on immunoSEQ multiplex PCR, and the TCRdb table lists in-frame clones only, not all of them. The sample consists of tens of thousands of clones, around 74% of them appearing once. Sequenced: peripheral blood. The receptors come from a man between 65 and 85 years old with acute or convalescent COVID-19.

The gene calls are TRBV7-9 and TRBJ1-2; D is unclear. The CDR3 is made up of 13 amino acids. Between the trimmed V and J ends, which lost 2 bases and 6 bases, there was a span of 10 bases. Germline V gene data show CDR1 as SEHNR and CDR2 as FQNEAQ (reference sequence). The CDR3 DNA reads as TGTGCCAGCAGCTTATCTAGTGGTGATGGCTACACCTTC. Translation gives CASSLSSGDGYTF. The whole variable domain, remainder taken from reference TRBV7-9 and TRBJ1-2, is DTGVSQNPRHKITKRGQNVTFRCDPISEHNRLYWYRQTLGQGPEFLTYFQNEAQLEKSRLLSDRFSAERPKGSFSTLEIQRTEQGDSAMYLCASSLSSGDGYTFGSGTRLTVV.

There are a few counts of this clone. The V call is TRBV7-2, the J call TRBJ1-3, with D possibly being TRBD1 (5 bases). V lost 5 bases to trimming and J lost 1 base, with 9 bases between them. Germline loops: CDR1 SGHTA, CDR2 FQGNSA. The CDR3 is 14 amino acids. The CDR3 loop reads CASSPGTSGNTIYF. CDR3 sequence (DNA): TGTGCCAGCAGCCCCGGGACTTCTGGAAACACCATATATTTT.

This chain joins TRBV6-2 or TRBV6-3 and TRBJ1-2; the D is unclear. The CDR3 sequence is 14 residues long. Per germline, CDR1 MNHEY and CDR2 SVGEGT. The V end was cut by 5 bases, the J end by 0 bases, with 10 bases between. The CDR3 DNA sequence: TGTGCCAGCAGTACCCCCGGGACTAACTATGGCTACACCTTC. Protein: CASSTPGTNYGYTF.

V is TRBV11-3 and J is TRBJ2-5, with TRBD2 identical over 7 bases. CDR3 length equals 14 residues. Germline V lookup: CDR1 SGHNT, CDR2 YENEEA. Trimming cost V 5 bases and J 1 base; bases outside gene matches: 4. DNA for the CDR3: TGTGCCAGCAGCCCAGCGGGGTCCCAAGAGACCCAGTACTTC. It encodes CASSPAGSQETQYF.

The V gene is TRBV27, the J gene TRBJ1-1; no clear D gene. From germline, CDR1 is MNHEY and CDR2 SMNVEV (reference sequence). Deletions cut 5 bases from V and 4 bases from J, with 11 bases between. CDR3 length: 13 residues. The CDR3 protein is CASSPVRATEAFF. In DNA, the CDR3 is TGTGCCAGCAGTCCCGTGAGGGCCACTGAAGCTTTCTTT.

V usage is TRBV6-2 or TRBV6-3 and J usage is TRBJ2-1; D perhaps matches TRBD2 (6 bases). Trimming took 2 bases from V and 4 from J, leaving 12 bases between them. This CDR3 contains 15 residues. CDR1 is MNHEY, CDR2 SVGEGT, per germline. The chain's CDR3 is CASSYGSGRYNEQFF. CDR3 DNA: TGTGCCAGCAGTTACGGATCGGGGAGGTACAATGAGCAGTTCTTC.

This clone appeared a few times. V is TRBV11-2 and J is TRBJ2-5; 10 nucleotides match TRBD2. J gave up 5 bases and V 6 bases, and 12 bases lay outside the gene matches. CDR3 length: 16 residues. CDR1 is SGHAT and CDR2 is FQNNGV in the germline V gene. The CDR3 region is CASRPPSGGPVETQYF. CDR3 sequence (DNA): TGTGCCAGCAGACCCCCTAGCGGGGGCCCCGTGGAGACCCAGTACTTC.

This clone occurred once. The V call is TRBV6-6, the J call TRBJ2-2, with D possibly matching TRBD2 (6 bases). Germline-derived CDR1 and CDR2 are MNHNY and SVGAGI (reference sequence). This CDR3 region has 15 residues. The V and J ends lost 7 bases and 0 bases respectively, with 12 bases between them. The CDR3 DNA reads as TGTGCCAGCACTGTTCTAGCGTCGAACACCGGGGAGCTGTTTTTT. This codes for CASTVLASNTGELFF.

The chain uses TRBV19 and TRBJ2-1; perhaps TRBD1 as D (5 bases). The CDR3 is made up of 14 amino acids. From germline, CDR1 is LNHDA and CDR2 SQIVND (reference sequence). V dropped 2 bases and J dropped 5 bases, with 10 bases sitting between them. The CDR3, as DNA: TGTGCCAGTAGTATACAGGGAATGCACAATGAGCAGTTCTTC. This encodes CASSIQGMHNEQFF.

The rearrangement joins TRBV10-3 to TRBJ2-5; 8 bases line up with TRBD2. This CDR3 has 14 residues. Germline trimming cut 2 bases from V and 4 bases from J; bases unmatched to any gene: 3. CDR1 ENHRY and CDR2 SYGVKD come from the germline V gene. The CDR3 reads CAISEGLAGETQYF. CDR3 in DNA: TGTGCCATCAGTGAGGGGCTAGCGGGAGAGACCCAGTACTTC.

This chain joins TRBV11-3 and TRBJ2-4; possible D gene TRBD2, 6 bases. Germline values: CDR1 SGHNT, CDR2 YENEEA. The CDR3 is 13 amino acids. The V gene lost 0 bases and the J gene lost 9 bases, with 9 bases spanning the gap. The CDR3 DNA follows: TGTGCCAGCAGCTTAGATGGTAGCGGCATTCAGTACTTC. This codes for CASSLDGSGIQYF.

This rearrangement joins TRBV15 to TRBJ2-5; 11 nucleotides line up with TRBD2. The trim removed 0 bases at V and 2 bases at J, leaving 2 bases unmatched. The CDR3 length is 16 residues. Looked up from germline, CDR1 is LNHNV and CDR2 is YYDKDF (reference sequence). The DNA for the CDR3 is TGTGCCACCAGCAGAGACCTAGCGGGAGGACAAGAGACCCAGTACTTC. The encoded protein is CATSRDLAGGQETQYF.

V is TRBV6-2 or TRBV6-3 and J is TRBJ1-1, with D possibly TRBD1 on 5 matching bases. Germline V lookup: CDR1 MNHEY, CDR2 SVGEGT. CDR3 length equals 11 residues. V lost 5 bases and J 7 bases, leaving 8 bases between the germline ends. CDR3 protein: CASSQGLEAFF. CDR3 nucleotides: TGTGCCAGCAGTCAGGGACTTGAAGCTTTCTTT.

The V gene is TRBV2, the J gene TRBJ2-7; D ambiguous. Trimming removed 4 bases at V and 3 bases at J, with 10 bases between. CDR3 length: 13 residues. CDR1 is SNHLY, CDR2 FYNNEI, per germline. Here the CDR3 reads CASSVYASYEQYF. Written as DNA, the CDR3 is TGTGCCAGCAGTGTCTACGCGAGCTACGAGCAGTACTTC. The complete variable domain, with remaining parts taken from reference TRBV2 and TRBJ2-7, reads EPEVTQTPSHQVTQMGQEVILRCVPISNHLYFYWYRQILGQKVEFLVSFYNNEISEKSEIFDDQFSVERPDGSNFTLKIRSTKLEDSAMYFCASSVYASYEQYFGPGTRLTVT.

This clone occurred once. The chain carries TRBV18 and TRBJ1-2; TRBD1 matches 9 bases. Trimming removed 3 bases from V and 2 bases from J; junction bases left unmatched: 7. This CDR3 contains 16 residues. CDR1 and CDR2 from the germline V gene are KGHSH and LQKENI. The CDR3 DNA is TGTGCCAGCTCACCCGGGACAGGGCTGCCGAACTATGGCTACACCTTC. Translation gives CASSPGTGLPNYGYTF. Full variable domain (remainder filled in from reference TRBV18 and TRBJ1-2): NAGVMQNPRHLVRRRGQEARLRCSPMKGHSHVYWYRQLPEEGLKFMVYLQKENIIDESGMPKERFSAEFPKEGPSILRIQQVVRGDSAAYFCASSPGTGLPNYGYTFGSGTRLTVV.

This clone occurred a few times. Here the CDR3 DNA reads TGTGCCACCTGGGAGGTGGCAGGTTGGGAGCAGTACTTC. Its protein product is CATWEVAGWEQYF. The genes are TRBV6-5 and TRBJ2-7; D might be TRBD2 (6 bases). Per the germline V gene, CDR1 is MNHEY and CDR2 is SVGAGI. CDR3 length equals 13 residues. The ends were cut back, 10 bases at V and 7 bases at J, with 20 bases in the middle.

The chain links TRBV28 to TRBJ2-3; perhaps TRBD1 as D (5 bases). This CDR3 is 14 amino acids long. Germline CDR1 reads MDHEN; CDR2 reads SYDVKM. V lost 5 bases and J 5 bases, leaving 14 bases between the germline ends. The CDR3 sequence is CASSRPGQEDTQYF. The DNA of the CDR3 is TGTGCCAGCAGTCGACCAGGGCAGGAAGATACGCAGTATTTT.

This chain uses TRBV3-1 (or the pseudogene TRBV3-2) with TRBJ1-6; D ambiguous. Germline V gene data show CDR1 as LGHDT and CDR2 as YNNKEL (reference sequence). V dropped 2 bases and J dropped 7 bases, with 9 bases sitting between them. The CDR3 has 14 amino acids. CDR3 sequence reads: CASSQTDRNSPLHF. The CDR3 DNA reads TGTGCCAGCAGCCAAACCGATAGAAATTCACCCCTCCACTTT.

This chain joins TRBV6-6 and TRBJ1-4; 7 nucleotides agree with TRBD1. The J segment lost 8 bases and the V segment lost 6 bases, leaving 9 bases of the junction unmatched. The germline CDR1 and CDR2 sequences are MNHNY and SVGAGI (reference sequence). The CDR3 extends over 14 amino acids. The CDR3 sequence: CASSSGQWDEKLFF. In DNA form, the CDR3 reads TGTGCCAGCAGCTCGGGACAGTGGGACGAAAAACTGTTTTTT.

This clone was observed a single time. This rearrangement joins TRBV9 to TRBJ1-3; unclear D gene. CDR1 and CDR2 (germline): SGDLS, YYNGEE. This CDR3 is built from 11 residues. The ends were cut back, 4 bases at V and 8 bases at J, with 7 bases in the middle. The CDR3 loop is CASSSGDTIYF. In nucleotides, the CDR3 is TGTGCCAGCAGCTCCGGAGACACCATATATTTT. Full variable domain (remainder filled in from reference TRBV9 and TRBJ1-3): DSGVTQTPKHLITATGQRVTLRCSPRSGDLSVYWYQQSLDQGLQFLIQYYNGEERAKGNILERFSAQQFPDLHSELNLSSLELGDSALYFCASSSGDTIYFGEGSWLTVV.

The chain recombines TRBV5-4 with TRBJ1-2; 7 bases fit TRBD1. The CDR3 totals 15 residues. Losses at the gene ends were 0 bases for V and 8 bases for J; bases not matched to a gene: 10. CDR1 is SGHNT, CDR2 YYREEE, per germline (reference sequence). The DNA of the CDR3 is TGTGCCAGCAGCTTGGGCACGCAGGGGGTCAACGGCTACACCTTC. Amino acids: CASSLGTQGVNGYTF.